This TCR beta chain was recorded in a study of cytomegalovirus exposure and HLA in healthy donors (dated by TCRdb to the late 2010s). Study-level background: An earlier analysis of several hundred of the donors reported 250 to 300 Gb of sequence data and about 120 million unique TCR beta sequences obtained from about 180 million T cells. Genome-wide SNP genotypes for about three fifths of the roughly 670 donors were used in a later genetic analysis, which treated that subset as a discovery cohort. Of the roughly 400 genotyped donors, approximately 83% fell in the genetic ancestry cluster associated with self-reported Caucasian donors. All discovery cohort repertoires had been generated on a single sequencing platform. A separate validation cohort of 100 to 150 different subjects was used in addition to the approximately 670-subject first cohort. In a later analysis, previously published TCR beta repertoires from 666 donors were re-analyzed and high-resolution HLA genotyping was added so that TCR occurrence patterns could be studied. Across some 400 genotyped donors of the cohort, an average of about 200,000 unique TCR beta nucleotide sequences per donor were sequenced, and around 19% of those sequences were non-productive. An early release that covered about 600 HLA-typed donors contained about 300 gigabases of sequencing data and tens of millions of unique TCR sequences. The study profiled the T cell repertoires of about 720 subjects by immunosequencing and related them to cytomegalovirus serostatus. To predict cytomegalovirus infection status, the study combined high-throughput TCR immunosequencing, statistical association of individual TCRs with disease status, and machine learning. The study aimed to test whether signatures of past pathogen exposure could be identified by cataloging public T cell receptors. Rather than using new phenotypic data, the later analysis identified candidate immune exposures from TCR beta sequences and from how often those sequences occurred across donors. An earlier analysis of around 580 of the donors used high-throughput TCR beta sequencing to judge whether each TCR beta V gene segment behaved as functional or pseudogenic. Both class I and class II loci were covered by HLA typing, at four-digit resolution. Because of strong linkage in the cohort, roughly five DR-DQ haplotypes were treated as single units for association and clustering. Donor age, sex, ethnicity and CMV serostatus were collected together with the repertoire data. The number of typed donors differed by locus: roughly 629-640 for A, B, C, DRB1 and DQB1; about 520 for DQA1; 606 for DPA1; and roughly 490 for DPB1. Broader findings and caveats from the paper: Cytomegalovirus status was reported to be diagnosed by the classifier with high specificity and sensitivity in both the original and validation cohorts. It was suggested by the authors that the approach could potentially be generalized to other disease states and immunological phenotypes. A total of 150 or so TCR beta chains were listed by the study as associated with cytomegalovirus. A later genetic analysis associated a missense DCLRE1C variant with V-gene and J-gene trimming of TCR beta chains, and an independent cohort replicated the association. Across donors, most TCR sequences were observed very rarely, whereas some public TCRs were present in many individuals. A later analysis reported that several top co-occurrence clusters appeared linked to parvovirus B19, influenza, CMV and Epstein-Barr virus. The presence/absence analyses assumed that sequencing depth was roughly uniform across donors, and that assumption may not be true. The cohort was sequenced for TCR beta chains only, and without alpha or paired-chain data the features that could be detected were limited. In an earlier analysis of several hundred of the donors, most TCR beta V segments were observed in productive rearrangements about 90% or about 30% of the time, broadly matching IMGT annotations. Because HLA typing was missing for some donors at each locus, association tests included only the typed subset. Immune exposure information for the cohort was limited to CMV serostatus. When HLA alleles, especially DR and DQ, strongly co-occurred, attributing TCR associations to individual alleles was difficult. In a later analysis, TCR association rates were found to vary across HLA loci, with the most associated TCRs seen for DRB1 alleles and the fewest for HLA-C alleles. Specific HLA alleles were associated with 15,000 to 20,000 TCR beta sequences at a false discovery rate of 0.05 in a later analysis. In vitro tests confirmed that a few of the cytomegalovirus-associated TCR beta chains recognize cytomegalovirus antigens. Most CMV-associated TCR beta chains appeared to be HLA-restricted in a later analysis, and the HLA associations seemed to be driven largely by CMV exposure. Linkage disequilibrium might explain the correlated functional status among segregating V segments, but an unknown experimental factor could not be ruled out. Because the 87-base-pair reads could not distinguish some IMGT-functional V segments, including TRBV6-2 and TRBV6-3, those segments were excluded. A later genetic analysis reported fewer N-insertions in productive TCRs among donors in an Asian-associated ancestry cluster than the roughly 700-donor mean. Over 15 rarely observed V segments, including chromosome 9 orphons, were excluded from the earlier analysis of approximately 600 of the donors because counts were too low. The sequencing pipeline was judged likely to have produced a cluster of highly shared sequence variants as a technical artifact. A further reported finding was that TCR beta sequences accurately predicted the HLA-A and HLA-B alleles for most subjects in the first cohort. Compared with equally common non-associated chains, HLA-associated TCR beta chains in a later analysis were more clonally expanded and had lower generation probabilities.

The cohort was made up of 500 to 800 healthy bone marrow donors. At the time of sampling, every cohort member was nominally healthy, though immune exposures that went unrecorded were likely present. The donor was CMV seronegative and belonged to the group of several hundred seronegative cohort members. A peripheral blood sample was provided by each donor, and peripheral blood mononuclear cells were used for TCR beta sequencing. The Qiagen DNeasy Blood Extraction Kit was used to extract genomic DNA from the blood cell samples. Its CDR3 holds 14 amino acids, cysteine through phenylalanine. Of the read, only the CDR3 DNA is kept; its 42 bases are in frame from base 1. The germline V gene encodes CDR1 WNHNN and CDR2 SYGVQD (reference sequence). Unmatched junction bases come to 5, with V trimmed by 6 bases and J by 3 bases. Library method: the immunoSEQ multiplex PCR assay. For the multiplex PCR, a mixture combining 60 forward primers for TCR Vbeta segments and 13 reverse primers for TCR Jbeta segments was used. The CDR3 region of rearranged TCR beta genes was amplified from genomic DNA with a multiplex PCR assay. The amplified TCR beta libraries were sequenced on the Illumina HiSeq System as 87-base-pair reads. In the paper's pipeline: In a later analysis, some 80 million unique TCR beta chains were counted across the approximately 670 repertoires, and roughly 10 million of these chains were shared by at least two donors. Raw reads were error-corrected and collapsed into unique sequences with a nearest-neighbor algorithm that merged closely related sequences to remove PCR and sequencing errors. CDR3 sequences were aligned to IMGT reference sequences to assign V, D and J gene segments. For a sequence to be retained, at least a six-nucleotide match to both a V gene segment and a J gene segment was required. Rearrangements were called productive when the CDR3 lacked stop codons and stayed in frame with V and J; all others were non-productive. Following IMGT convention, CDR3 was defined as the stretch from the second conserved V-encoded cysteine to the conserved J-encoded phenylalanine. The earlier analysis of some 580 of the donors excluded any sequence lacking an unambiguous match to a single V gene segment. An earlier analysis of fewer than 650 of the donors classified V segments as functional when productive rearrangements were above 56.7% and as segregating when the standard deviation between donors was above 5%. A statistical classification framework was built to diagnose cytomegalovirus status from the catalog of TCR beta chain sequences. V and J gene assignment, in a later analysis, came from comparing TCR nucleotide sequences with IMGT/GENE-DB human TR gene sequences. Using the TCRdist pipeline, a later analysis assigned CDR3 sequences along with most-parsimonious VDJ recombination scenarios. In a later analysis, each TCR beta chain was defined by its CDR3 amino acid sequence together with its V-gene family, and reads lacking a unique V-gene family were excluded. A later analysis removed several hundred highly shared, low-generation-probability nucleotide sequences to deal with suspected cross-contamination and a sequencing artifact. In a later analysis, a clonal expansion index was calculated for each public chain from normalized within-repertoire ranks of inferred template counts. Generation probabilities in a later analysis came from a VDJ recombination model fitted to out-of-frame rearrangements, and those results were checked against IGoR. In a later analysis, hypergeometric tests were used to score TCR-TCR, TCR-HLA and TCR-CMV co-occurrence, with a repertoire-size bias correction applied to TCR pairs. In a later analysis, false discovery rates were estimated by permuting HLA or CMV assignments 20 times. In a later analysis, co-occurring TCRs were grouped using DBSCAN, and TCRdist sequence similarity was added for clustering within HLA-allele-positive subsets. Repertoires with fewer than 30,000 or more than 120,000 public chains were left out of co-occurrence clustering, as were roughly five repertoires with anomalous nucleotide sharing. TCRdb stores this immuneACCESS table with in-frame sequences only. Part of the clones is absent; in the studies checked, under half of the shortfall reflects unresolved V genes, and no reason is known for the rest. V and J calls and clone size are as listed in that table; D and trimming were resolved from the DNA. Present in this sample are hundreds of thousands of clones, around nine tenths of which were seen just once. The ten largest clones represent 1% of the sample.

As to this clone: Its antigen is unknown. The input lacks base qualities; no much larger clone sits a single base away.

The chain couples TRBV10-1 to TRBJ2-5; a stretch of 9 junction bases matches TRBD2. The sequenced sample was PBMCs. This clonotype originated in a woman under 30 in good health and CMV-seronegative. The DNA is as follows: TGCGCCAGCAGCGAAGCGGGAGGAGAAGAGACCCAGTACTTC. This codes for CASSEAGGEETQYF.